Each of the 28 T cell receptor beta chains below was sequenced from the same sample in a study of metastatic and nonmetastatic thyroid tumors. Patients were all untreated before their thyroid surgery. TCRdb re-called clones via MiXCR from the PCR reads. In the table there are some 64,000 clones, roughly 4% of which are singletons. Sequencing was carried out using blood. All receptors derive from a female donor with papillary thyroid cancer or a benign thyroid nodule (not recorded which). Some clones in this sample may be carry-over from other donors' samples.

This clone was seen many times. V gene TRBV2 combines with J gene TRBJ2-3; 7 bases are shared with TRBD1. CDR3 length equals 14 residues. Germline V gene data show CDR1 as SNHLY and CDR2 as FYNNEI. Losses at the gene ends were 6 bases for V and 2 bases for J; bases not matched to a gene: 5. Written as DNA, the CDR3 is TGTGCCAGCAGGGGGGACAGCAACACAGATACGCAGTATTTT. Protein sequence: CASRGDSNTDTQYF.

This clone was detected many times. The chain is built from TRBV20-1 and TRBJ1-1; D gene uncertain. From germline, CDR1 is DFQATT and CDR2 SNEGSKA (reference sequence). Trimming took 6 bases from V and 3 from J, leaving 17 bases between them. The CDR3 covers 14 residues. Here the CDR3 DNA reads TGCAGTGCCAAACGGCAAGCGGTGGACACTGAAGCTTTCTTT. It encodes CSAKRQAVDTEAFF.

The table lists this clone with many counts. At one boundary the junction diverges from the germline segment, which might be a read error. The chain combines TRBV19 with TRBJ2-1; 7 bases match TRBD2. The CDR3 sequence is 13 residues long. The V gene's germline CDR1 is LNHDA and CDR2 SQIVND (reference sequence). As DNA, the CDR3 is TGTGCCAGTAGTATCGGAGCGGGACGGGTGTTCAGCTTC. This encodes CASSIGAGRVFSF.

This clone was counted at least ten times. The CDR3 loop is CATSRGTGELFF. The CDR3 nucleotides read TGTGCCACCAGTCGGGGCACCGGGGAGCTGTTTTTT. The chain uses TRBV24-1 and TRBJ2-2, with D tentatively TRBD2 (5 bases). The CDR3 length is 12 residues. Between the trimmed V and J ends, which lost 6 bases and 4 bases, there was a span of 5 bases. Germline values: CDR1 KGHDR, CDR2 SFDVKD.

This clone was found a few times. V is TRBV2 and J is TRBJ2-1; 7 positions match TRBD2. V was clipped by 5 bases and J by 6 bases; unmatched bases: 7. The CDR3 spans 14 residues. The germline V gene has CDR1 SNHLY and CDR2 FYNNEI. CDR3 sequence: CASSILALVNEQFF. CDR3 nucleotide sequence: TGTGCCAGCAGTATACTAGCGTTGGTCAATGAGCAGTTCTTC.

This clone turned up a few times. The conserved phenylalanine or tryptophan is not found at the CDR3 terminus, so this likely reflects a read error. This sequence joins TRBV11-3 and TRBJ2-1; a possible D gene is TRBD2 (5 bases). Deletions cut 4 bases from V and 7 bases from J, with 11 bases between. Germline CDR1 reads SGHNT; CDR2 reads YENEEA. This CDR3 region has 13 residues. The CDR3 loop is CASSSAGVNEQFL. The CDR3 DNA reads as TGTGCCAGCAGCTCCGCCGGGGTAAATGAGCAGTTCCTC.

This clone was counted at least ten times. The CDR3 DNA follows: TGTGCCAGCAGTCACAATTTCGGACAGGGTGCTCAGCCCCAGCATTTT. Translation: CASSHNFGQGAQPQHF. The genes are TRBV6-2 or TRBV6-3 and TRBJ1-5, with 8 positions matching TRBD1. Germline CDR1 reads MNHEY; CDR2 reads SVGEGT. The CDR3 sequence is 16 residues long. J gave up 6 bases and V 5 bases, and 12 bases lay outside the gene matches.

This clone was counted ten times or more. The chain is built from TRBV20-1 and TRBJ2-2, with 11 bases matching TRBD2. The V segment lost 2 bases and the J segment 5 bases; nucleotides outside the gene matches: 1. CDR1 is DFQATT, CDR2 SNEGSKA, per germline (reference sequence). This CDR3 is built from 14 residues. The CDR3 here is CSARTSGSTGELFF. For the CDR3, the DNA is TGCAGTGCTAGAACTAGCGGGAGTACCGGGGAGCTGTTTTTT.

By sample fraction, this clone is medium-sized. This chain joins TRBV28 and TRBJ2-7; 7 bases align to TRBD1. Germline V lookup: CDR1 MDHEN, CDR2 SYDVKM. V dropped 6 bases and J dropped 0; count of bases not matched to a gene: 8. The CDR3 sequence is 15 residues long. CDR3 sequence reads: CASSPGDSSSYEQYF. CDR3 in DNA: TGTGCCAGCAGCCCCGGGGACAGCAGCTCCTACGAGCAGTACTTC.

This chain connects TRBV28 to TRBJ1-1; possibly TRBD1 for D (5 bases). Germline V gives CDR1 MDHEN, CDR2 SYDVKM. The CDR3 extends over 14 amino acids. V was shortened by 6 bases and J by 13 bases, with 24 bases between the two germline ends. The CDR3: CASRYPLGGTENFF. As DNA, the CDR3 is TGTGCCAGCAGGTACCCCTTGGGGGGGACTGAAAATTTCTTT.

This clone has a count of ten or more. V is TRBV20-1 and J is TRBJ2-3; possible D gene TRBD2, 5 bases. CDR1 and CDR2 (germline): DFQATT, SNEGSKA (reference sequence). This CDR3 has 12 residues. The V and J ends lost 4 bases and 3 bases respectively, with 8 bases between them. The CDR3 DNA sequence: TGCAGTGCTATTCCGGGGACAGATACGCAGTATTTT. Translating it yields CSAIPGTDTQYF.

This clone has only a few counts. The chain is built from TRBV6-5 and TRBJ1-2; D possibly corresponds to TRBD1 (5 bases). The CDR3 runs 15 residues. Germline CDR1 MNHEY, CDR2 SVGAGI. Trimming took 2 bases from V and 7 from J, leaving 17 bases between them. CDR3 region: CASSYPGRGLGGYTF. Here the CDR3 DNA reads TGTGCCAGCAGTTACCCGGGACGAGGCCTGGGTGGCTACACCTTC.

This clone was observed at least ten times. The chain recombines TRBV14 with TRBJ2-3; D is tentatively TRBD1 or TRBD2 (5 bases each). V was clipped by 1 base and J by 6 bases, with 8 bases between them. CDR1 is SGHDN, CDR2 FVKESK, per germline. The CDR3 extends over 13 amino acids. The CDR3 sequence is CASSQVWGDTQYF. The CDR3 region has the DNA TGTGCCAGCAGCCAAGTCTGGGGGGATACGCAGTATTTT.

This clone appeared many times. The genes are TRBV10-1 and TRBJ1-6; D is undetermined. Trimming removed 4 bases at V and 13 bases at J, with 14 bases between. This CDR3 has 13 amino acids. Germline assignment: CDR1 WNHNN and CDR2 SYGVQD (reference sequence). The DNA for the CDR3 is TGCGCCAGCAGTGCAGGCCCTATTTCGCCCCTCCACTTT. Its protein product is CASSAGPISPLHF.

This clone was counted only a few times. One base away lies a much larger clone, so this may be a sequencing read error. The chain links TRBV10-3 to TRBJ2-3, with 10 bases matching TRBD2. Germline-derived CDR1 and CDR2 are ENHRY and SYGVKD. The CDR3 sequence is 15 residues long. V lost 5 bases to trimming and J lost 2 bases; unmatched junction nucleotides: 4. The CDR3 reads CAISPGLASTDTQYF. The CDR3 nucleotides are TGTGCCATCAGTCCGGGACTAGCGTCCACAGATACGCAGTATTTT.

J is TRBJ2-7 and V is TRBV6-1; 11 bases fit TRBD2. With 1 base clipped from V and 3 bases from J, the junction kept 2 bases outside the gene matches. This CDR3 spans 15 amino acids. Germline assignment: CDR1 MNHNS and CDR2 SASEGT. CDR3 bases: TGTGCCAGCAGTGAAGGTCTAGCGGGAGGCTACGAGCAGTACTTC. This translates into CASSEGLAGGYEQYF.

About this clone: At one of its ends the junction is not consistent with the germline gene, which may arise from a read error. This chain uses TRBV6-4 with TRBJ1-3; D is undetermined. Germline CDR1 reads MRHNA; CDR2 reads SNTAGT. The CDR3 is 14 amino acids. The CDR3 region has the DNA TGTGCCAGCACTGACTGTGTTTCCCTGGGGATCCTAGATTTT. It specifies CASTDCVSLGILDF.

This clone has just a few counts. The V and J genes are TRBV5-1 and TRBJ2-4; D unresolved. The CDR3 has 13 residues. The germline CDR1 and CDR2 sequences are SGHRS and YFSETQ. The V gene lost 7 bases and the J gene lost 12 bases, with 20 bases spanning the gap. CDR3 sequence reads: CASPTDTNIYQYF. In nucleotides, the CDR3 is TGCGCCAGCCCCACGGATACGAACATTTATCAGTACTTC.

This clone appeared a few times. The genes are TRBV11-2 and TRBJ1-6; no firm D call. This CDR3 has 13 residues. Between the trimmed V and J ends, which lost 0 bases and 7 bases, there was a span of 4 bases. From germline, CDR1 is SGHAT and CDR2 FQNNGV. The CDR3 bases are TGTGCCAGCAGCTTAGATTTGAATTCACCCCTCCACTTT. Translating it yields CASSLDLNSPLHF.

This clone was recorded many times. CDR3 in amino acids: CASSTPDDSRGYTF. Written as DNA, the CDR3 is TGTGCCAGCAGCACCCCGGACGACTCCCGGGGCTACACCTTC. V gene TRBV5-8 combines with J gene TRBJ1-2; the D is unclear. The germline V and J ends were trimmed by 4 bases and 8 bases, with 18 bases remaining between them. CDR3 length: 14 residues. CDR1 SGHTS and CDR2 YDEGEE come from the germline V gene.

This clone was counted only a few times. The chain couples TRBV28 to TRBJ1-2, with unresolved D. This CDR3 contains 13 residues. V shed 2 bases and J shed 3 bases, with 7 bases lying between them. The germline V gene has CDR1 MDHEN and CDR2 SYDVKM. The CDR3 DNA is TGTGCCAGCAGTTTAGGGGTGGACTATGGCTACACCTTC. Translated: CASSLGVDYGYTF.

This clone was observed many times. The chain carries TRBV6-5 and TRBJ2-2; D not resolved. Trimming stripped 0 bases from V and 7 bases from J, with 9 bases between. Germline assignment: CDR1 MNHEY and CDR2 SVGAGI. The CDR3 sequence is 14 residues long. The CDR3 DNA follows: TGTGCCAGCAGTTACTCAGGAGTACACGGGGAGCTGTTTTTT. It is translated as CASSYSGVHGELFF.

This clone has a handful of counts. CDR3 residues: CASSSTGEEQFF. In DNA form, the CDR3 reads TGTGCCAGCAGTTCGACAGGGGAAGAGCAGTTCTTC. The gene calls are TRBV27 and TRBJ2-1, with 8 nucleotides matching TRBD1. In germline, CDR1 is MNHEY, CDR2 SMNVEV (reference sequence). The V gene end was trimmed by 4 bases and the J gene end by 10 bases; junction bases not matched to a gene: 3. CDR3 length: 12 residues.

For this clone: A read error may be the cause here, since a much bigger clone is one base away. The rearrangement links TRBV6-1 to TRBJ2-4; possibly TRBD1 for D (6 bases). This CDR3 has 13 residues. The germline gives CDR1 MNHNS, CDR2 SASEGT. Trimming cost V 9 bases and J 8 bases, with 17 bases left between them. Here the CDR3 reads CARAQQGRDIQYF. The CDR3 DNA reads TGTGCCAGAGCCCAACAGGGACGGGACATTCAGTACTTC.

This clone has at least ten counts. V usage is TRBV7-8 and J usage is TRBJ2-3, with D possibly being TRBD2 (5 bases). This CDR3 comprises 13 residues. V gave up 6 bases and J gave up 6 bases, with 13 bases separating them. CDR1 and CDR2 from the germline V gene are SGHVS and FQNEAQ. CDR3 nucleotides: TGTGCCAGCAGGCAACTAAGAGGGGATACGCAGTATTTT. This gives the protein CASRQLRGDTQYF.

This clone was seen many times. Other DNA sequences from this sample encode an identical CDR3 as well. The rearrangement links TRBV6-5 to TRBJ2-7; a weak D match, TRBD2 (6 bases). The V and J ends lost 0 bases and 0 bases respectively, with 6 bases between them. CDR1 is MNHEY and CDR2 is SVGAGI in the germline V gene. The CDR3 runs to 14 residues. The CDR3 here is CASSYSTSSYEQYF. The CDR3 DNA reads TGTGCCAGCAGTTACTCGACTAGCTCCTACGAGCAGTACTTC.

This clone was counted at least ten times. This chain connects TRBV20-1 to TRBJ2-3; 7 bases map to TRBD2. This CDR3 is built from 15 residues. The V gene's germline CDR1 is DFQATT and CDR2 SNEGSKA (reference sequence). V lost 3 bases, J lost 4 bases, and 10 bases stayed unmatched. Written as DNA, the CDR3 is TGCAGTGCTAGTGGCCTAACTAGCGAACCAGATACGCAGTATTTT. This encodes CSASGLTSEPDTQYF.

This clone was detected ten times or more. V is TRBV6-1 and J is TRBJ2-3; 7 nucleotides align to TRBD2. The CDR3 covers 14 residues. V was pared by 6 bases and J by 0 bases, with 3 bases of the junction left unmatched. Germline CDR1 MNHNS, CDR2 SASEGT. The CDR3 region is CASSLGLSTDTQYF. CDR3 coding DNA: TGTGCCAGCAGCCTGGGACTAAGCACAGATACGCAGTATTTT.